These 5 T cell receptor beta chains originate from one sample sequenced in a study of patients and donors after allogeneic stem cell transplantation. TCRdb ran MiXCR on the RT-PCR reads and lists one entry per CDR3 protein. This repertoire shows about 16,000 distinct CDR3 sequences, roughly 27% found once; its top ten account for around 33%. Input material: blood, either unsorted or a sorted T cell fraction (not recorded which). The receptors were gathered from a human donor who was either an allogeneic HSCT recipient or a stem cell or donor lymphocyte infusion donor (not recorded which). It is not recorded whose cells these are; they may come from a transplant donor.

This clonotype occurred a few times. V and J are TRBV5-1 and TRBJ1-2, with a tentative D call TRBD1 (6 bases). The CDR3 is 14 residues long. V shed 5 bases and J shed 5 bases, with 16 bases lying between them. Germline loops: CDR1 SGHRS, CDR2 YFSETQ. The CDR3 sequence: CASRPPDRFYGYTF. Written as DNA, the CDR3 is TGCGCCAGCAGACCCCCGGACAGATTTTATGGCTACACCTTC.

This rearrangement joins TRBV7-9 to TRBJ1-3; D is ambiguous. Trimming removed 5 bases from V and 2 bases from J, with 13 bases in between. Germline V gives CDR1 SEHNR, CDR2 FQNEAQ (reference sequence). The CDR3 is 15 residues long. CDR3: CASSLTLGAGNTIYF. CDR3 DNA sequence: TGTGCCAGCAGCCTGACGCTCGGGGCTGGAAACACCATATATTTT.

This clonotype was detected once. This chain links TRBV10-3 with TRBJ2-5, with D tentatively TRBD2 (7 bases). V lost 8 bases, J lost 2 bases, and 15 bases lay in between. In germline, CDR1 is ENHRY, CDR2 SYGVKD. This CDR3 is 14 amino acids long. The CDR3 DNA follows: TGTGCCATCGCCCCGGGGGGCATTCAAGAGACCCAGTACTTC. It is translated as CAIAPGGIQETQYF.

The chain uses TRBV6-6 and TRBJ1-5; D is unclear. Trimming removed 2 bases from V and 6 bases from J, with 11 bases in between. Germline CDR1 reads MNHNY; CDR2 reads SVGAGI (reference sequence). The CDR3 runs to 14 residues. The CDR3 reads CASSYGEYSQPQHF. In nucleotides, the CDR3 is TGTGCCAGCAGTTACGGGGAGTACAGTCAGCCCCAGCATTTT.

The V and J genes are TRBV12-3 or TRBV12-4 and TRBJ2-3; D is perhaps TRBD1 (6 bases). The V end lost 5 bases, the J end lost 2 bases, and 14 bases lay between the germline ends. This CDR3 has 15 amino acids. The CDR3 reads CASSDRDTYTDTQYF. CDR3 sequence (DNA): TGTGCCAGCAGTGACCGGGACACTTACACAGATACGCAGTATTTT.